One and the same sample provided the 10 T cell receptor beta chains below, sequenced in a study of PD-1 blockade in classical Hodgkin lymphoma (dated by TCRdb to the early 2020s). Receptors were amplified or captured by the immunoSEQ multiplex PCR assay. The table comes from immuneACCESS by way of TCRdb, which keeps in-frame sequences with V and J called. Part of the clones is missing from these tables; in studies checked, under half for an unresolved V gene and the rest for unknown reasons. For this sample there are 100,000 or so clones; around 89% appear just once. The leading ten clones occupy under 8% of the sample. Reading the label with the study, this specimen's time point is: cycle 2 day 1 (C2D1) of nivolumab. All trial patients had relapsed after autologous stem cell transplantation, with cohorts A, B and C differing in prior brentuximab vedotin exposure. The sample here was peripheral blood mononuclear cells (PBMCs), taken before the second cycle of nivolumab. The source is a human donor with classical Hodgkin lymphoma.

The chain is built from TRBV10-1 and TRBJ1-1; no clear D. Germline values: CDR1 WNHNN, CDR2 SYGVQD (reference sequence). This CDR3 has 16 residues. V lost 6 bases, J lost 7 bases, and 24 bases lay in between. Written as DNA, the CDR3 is TGCGCCAGCAGCCCGAGGAAGTCGCTTGTTGGCGATGAAGCTTTCTTT. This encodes CASSPRKSLVGDEAFF.

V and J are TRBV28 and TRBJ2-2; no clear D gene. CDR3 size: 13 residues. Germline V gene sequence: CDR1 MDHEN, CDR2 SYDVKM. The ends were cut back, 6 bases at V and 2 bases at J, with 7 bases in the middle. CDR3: CASRRVNTGELFF. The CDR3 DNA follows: TGTGCCAGCAGAAGGGTAAACACCGGGGAGCTGTTTTTT.

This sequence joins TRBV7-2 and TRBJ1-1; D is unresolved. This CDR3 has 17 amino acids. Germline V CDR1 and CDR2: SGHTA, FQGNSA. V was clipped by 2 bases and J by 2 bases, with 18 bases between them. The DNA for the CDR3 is TGTGCCAGCAGCTTACATCACAGTGCCGAAACAAACACTGAAGCTTTCTTT. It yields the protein CASSLHHSAETNTEAFF.

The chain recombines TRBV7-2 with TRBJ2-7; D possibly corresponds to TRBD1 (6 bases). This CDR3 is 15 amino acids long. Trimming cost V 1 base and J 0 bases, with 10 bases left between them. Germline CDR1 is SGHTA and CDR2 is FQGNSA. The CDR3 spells CASSLEGTPSYEQYF. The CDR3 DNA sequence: TGTGCCAGCAGCTTAGAGGGGACACCCTCCTACGAGCAGTACTTC.

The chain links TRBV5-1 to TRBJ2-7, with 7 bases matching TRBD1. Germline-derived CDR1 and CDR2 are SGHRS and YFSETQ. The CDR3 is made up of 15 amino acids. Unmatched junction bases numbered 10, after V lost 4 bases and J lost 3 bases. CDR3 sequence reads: CASSSHSQGVYEQYF. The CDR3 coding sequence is TGCGCCAGCAGCAGCCATTCCCAGGGGGTCTACGAGCAGTACTTC.

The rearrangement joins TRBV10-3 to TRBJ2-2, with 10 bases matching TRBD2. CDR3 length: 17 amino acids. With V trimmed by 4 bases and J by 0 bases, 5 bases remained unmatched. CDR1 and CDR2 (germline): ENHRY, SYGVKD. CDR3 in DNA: TGTGCCATCAGTGTCCTAGCGGGGGTGACGAACACCGGGGAGCTGTTTTTT. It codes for CAISVLAGVTNTGELFF.

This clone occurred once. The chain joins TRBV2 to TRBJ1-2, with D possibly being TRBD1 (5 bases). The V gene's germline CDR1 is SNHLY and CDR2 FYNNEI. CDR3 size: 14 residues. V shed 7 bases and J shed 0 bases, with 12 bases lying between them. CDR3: CASMSGVANYGYTF. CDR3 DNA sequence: TGTGCCAGCATGTCGGGGGTGGCTAACTATGGCTACACCTTC.

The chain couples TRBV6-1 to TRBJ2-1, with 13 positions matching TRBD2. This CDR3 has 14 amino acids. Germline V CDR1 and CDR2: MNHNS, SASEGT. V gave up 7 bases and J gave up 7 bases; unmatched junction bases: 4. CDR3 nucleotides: TGTGCCAGCATAAAGACTAGCGGGGGGAATGAGCAGTTCTTC. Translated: CASIKTSGGNEQFF.

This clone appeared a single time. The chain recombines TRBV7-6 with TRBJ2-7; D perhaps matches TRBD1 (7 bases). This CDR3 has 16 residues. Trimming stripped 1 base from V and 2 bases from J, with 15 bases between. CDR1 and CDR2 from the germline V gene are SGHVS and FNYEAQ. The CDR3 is CASSLGGGGPTYEQYF. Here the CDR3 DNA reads TGTGCCAGCAGCTTAGGAGGAGGGGGCCCGACCTACGAGCAGTACTTC.

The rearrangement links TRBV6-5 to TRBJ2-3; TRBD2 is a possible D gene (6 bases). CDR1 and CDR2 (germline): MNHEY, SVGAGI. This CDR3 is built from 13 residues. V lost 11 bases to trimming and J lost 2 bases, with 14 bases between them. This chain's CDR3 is CAARDSNTDTQYF. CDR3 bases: TGTGCCGCCAGGGACTCTAACACAGATACGCAGTATTTT.